Each of the 26 T cell receptor beta chains below was sequenced from the same sample in a study of blood T cell repertoires in COVID-19. This table comes from immunoSEQ multiplex PCR, and its TCRdb copy is limited to in-frame clones, with some not included. The repertoire holds 310,000 or so clones, with 90% to 95% as singletons. Material: peripheral blood. The receptors were gathered from a woman aged 25-40 years with COVID-19, enrolled during active disease.

This clone was counted a single time. The chain links TRBV6-5 to TRBJ2-7, with 8 positions matching TRBD1. The CDR3 is made up of 15 amino acids. Germline V gene data show CDR1 as MNHEY and CDR2 as SVGAGI. The junction had 10 bases not matched to a gene; V was cut back by 6 bases and J by 3 bases. CDR3 loop: CASRERPGQGYEQYF. The CDR3, as DNA: TGTGCCAGCAGAGAGCGCCCTGGACAGGGCTACGAGCAGTACTTC.

This chain links TRBV24-1 with TRBJ2-3; D is unclear. V was pared by 4 bases and J by 0 bases, with 4 bases between. CDR3 length: 13 amino acids. Germline values: CDR1 KGHDR, CDR2 SFDVKD. The CDR3 nucleotides are TGTGCCACCAGTGAAACTAGCACAGATACGCAGTATTTT. It yields the protein CATSETSTDTQYF.

V is TRBV5-1 and J is TRBJ2-1; 15 positions match TRBD2. The V gene's germline CDR1 is SGHRS and CDR2 YFSETQ. There are 16 residues in the CDR3. Unmatched junction bases numbered 4, after V lost 3 bases and J lost 6 bases. The CDR3 DNA follows: TGCGCCAGCAGCTCACCGGGACTAGCGGGAGGCAATGAGCAGTTCTTC. Amino acid sequence: CASSSPGLAGGNEQFF. Looking up the rest from reference TRBV5-1 and TRBJ2-1 gives the full variable domain: KAGVTQTPRYLIKTRGQQVTLSCSPISGHRSVSWYQQTPGQGLQFLFEYFSETQRNKGNFPGRFSGRQFSNSRSEMNVSTLELGDSALYLCASSSPGLAGGNEQFFGPGTRLTVL.

This chain joins TRBV19 and TRBJ2-6, with D possibly TRBD2 on 7 matching bases. From germline, CDR1 is LNHDA and CDR2 SQIVND (reference sequence). CDR3 length: 16 amino acids. Trimming took off 7 bases at V and 2 bases at J, with 15 bases between the two ends. The CDR3 loop is CASTQGGRAGANVLTF. CDR3 DNA sequence: TGTGCCAGTACCCAAGGGGGGAGGGCTGGGGCCAACGTCCTGACTTTC.

The sample holds one count of this clone. The chain links TRBV4-1 to TRBJ2-5; a possible D gene is TRBD2 (6 bases). This CDR3 has 13 residues. Trimming stripped 4 bases from V and 5 bases from J, with 11 bases between. Germline lookup yields CDR1 MGHRA and CDR2 YSYEKL. CDR3 amino acids: CASSRLEVETQYF. The CDR3 nucleotides are TGCGCCAGCAGCCGACTAGAAGTGGAGACCCAGTACTTC.

The chain links TRBV7-9 to TRBJ1-5; 10 bases agree with TRBD1. The CDR3 has 18 amino acids. Trimming removed 0 bases from V and 1 base from J; junction bases left unmatched: 6. Germline-derived CDR1 and CDR2 are SEHNR and FQNEAQ (reference sequence). The CDR3 region is CASSLARGQGVSNQPQHF. The CDR3 DNA sequence: TGTGCCAGCAGCTTAGCAAGAGGACAGGGGGTGAGCAATCAGCCCCAGCATTTT.

The CDR3 is CASSQDFGNQPQHF. The DNA of the CDR3 is TGTGCCAGCAGCCAAGATTTCGGCAATCAGCCCCAGCATTTT. This rearrangement joins TRBV3-1 (or the pseudogene TRBV3-2) to TRBJ1-5; D gene unclear. The CDR3 covers 14 residues. Germline V lookup: CDR1 LGHDT, CDR2 YNNKEL (reference sequence). With 0 bases removed from V and 2 bases from J, the gap between germline ends came to 5 bases.

The genes are TRBV2 and TRBJ1-1; D gene unclear. The CDR3 length is 11 residues. Germline V gene sequence: CDR1 SNHLY, CDR2 FYNNEI. V was pared by 7 bases and J by 7 bases, with 10 bases between. CDR3 loop: CASTIGGEAFF. CDR3 DNA sequence: TGTGCCAGCACTATAGGCGGTGAAGCTTTCTTT.

J is TRBJ1-2 and V is TRBV3-1 (or the pseudogene TRBV3-2); 8 nucleotides match TRBD1. CDR3 length: 15 residues. After removal of 3 bases from V and 4 bases from J, the junction contained 7 bases not matched to a gene. Per the germline V gene, CDR1 is LGHDT and CDR2 is YNNKEL (reference sequence). This CDR3 is CASSQAGGMSYGYTF. The CDR3 nucleotides read TGTGCCAGCAGCCAGGCAGGGGGCATGAGCTATGGCTACACCTTC.

The rearrangement joins TRBV7-9 to TRBJ2-5; 7 nucleotides align to TRBD2. The trim removed 5 bases at V and 8 bases at J, leaving 11 bases unmatched. The CDR3 loop spans 14 amino acids. Germline CDR1 SEHNR, CDR2 FQNEAQ (reference sequence). CDR3 DNA: TGTGCCAGCAGCAAACGGGACTATATGGGTACCCAGTACTTC. Protein: CASSKRDYMGTQYF.

This chain joins TRBV11-3 and TRBJ2-2; 8 bases line up with TRBD2. Per germline, CDR1 SGHNT and CDR2 YENEEA. With 5 bases clipped from V and 3 bases from J, the junction kept 8 bases outside the gene matches. This CDR3 is built from 16 residues. CDR3 loop: CASSPDSGIYTGELFF. The CDR3 DNA is TGTGCCAGCAGCCCCGATAGCGGGATCTACACCGGGGAGCTGTTTTTT.

This clone was counted a single time. The identical CDR3 is also encoded by other nucleotide sequences in the sample. This chain links TRBV19 with TRBJ1-1; D is undetermined. From germline, CDR1 is LNHDA and CDR2 SQIVND (reference sequence). The CDR3 has 14 amino acids. Between the trimmed V and J ends, which lost 3 bases and 1 base, there was a span of 9 bases. CDR3 loop: CASSIARGNTEAFF. The CDR3 DNA is TGTGCCAGTAGTATCGCACGGGGGAACACTGAAGCTTTCTTT. The variable domain in full, completed from reference TRBV19 and TRBJ1-1, reads DGGITQSPKYLFRKEGQNVTLSCEQNLNHDAMYWYRQDPGQGLRLIYYSQIVNDFQKGDIAEGYSVSREKKESFPLTVTSAQKNPTAFYLCASSIARGNTEAFFGQGTRLTVV.

The chain is built from TRBV6-5 and TRBJ2-1, with TRBD2 matching over 13 bases. The V gene's germline CDR1 is MNHEY and CDR2 SVGAGI. Trimming took 7 bases from V and 7 from J; bases not matched to a gene: 7. This CDR3 is built from 15 residues. The CDR3 coding sequence is TGTGCCAGCACCGGACTAGCGGGAGAAGTAAATGAGCAGTTCTTC. Translated: CASTGLAGEVNEQFF.

This CDR3 reads CASSLALAGVGGTDTQYF. The CDR3 DNA is TGTGCCAGCAGCTTAGCCCTAGCGGGAGTCGGCGGGACAGATACGCAGTATTTT. J is TRBJ2-3 and V is TRBV7-6, with 10 bases fitting TRBD2. V was pared by 0 bases and J by 3 bases, with 9 bases of the junction left unmatched. Looked up from germline, CDR1 is SGHVS and CDR2 is FNYEAQ. There are 18 residues in the CDR3.

The chain links TRBV5-6 to TRBJ2-7; 10 positions agree with TRBD2. This CDR3 has 15 residues. V shed 1 base and J 1 base; nucleotides not matched to a gene: 2. Germline V gene sequence: CDR1 SGHDT, CDR2 YYEEEE. The CDR3 nucleotides are TGTGCCAGCAGCTTGTGGACTAGCGGTTCCTACGAGCAGTACTTC. Protein: CASSLWTSGSYEQYF.

This sequence joins TRBV5-6 and TRBJ2-1, with 9 bases identical to TRBD2. The CDR3 has 14 amino acids. V dropped 5 bases and J dropped 5; count of bases not matched to a gene: 5. CDR1 SGHDT and CDR2 YYEEEE come from the germline V gene. CDR3 coding DNA: TGTGCCAGCAGACCGGGACTAGCCCACAATGAGCAGTTCTTC. As protein: CASRPGLAHNEQFF.

This clone was seen once. The rearrangement uses TRBV25-1 and TRBJ1-1; D remains ambiguous. CDR1 and CDR2 (germline): MGHDK, SYGVNS. This CDR3 has 13 residues. V lost 4 bases, J lost 2 bases, and 8 bases lay in between. The CDR3 protein is CASSVSGNTEAFF. The CDR3, as DNA: TGTGCCAGCAGTGTTTCGGGAAACACTGAAGCTTTCTTT.

The chain uses TRBV11-2 and TRBJ2-7; possibly TRBD1 for D (5 bases). V dropped 5 bases and J dropped 3 bases, with 8 bases sitting between them. Germline values: CDR1 SGHAT, CDR2 FQNNGV. The CDR3 totals 12 residues. CDR3 coding DNA: TGTGCCAGCAGCCAGGGCAGCTACGAGCAGTACTTC. This encodes CASSQGSYEQYF.

The chain links TRBV25-1 to TRBJ1-1; D remains unclear. In germline, CDR1 is MGHDK, CDR2 SYGVNS. V was cut by 5 bases and J by 3 bases, with 7 bases left in between. The CDR3 extends over 12 amino acids. The CDR3 DNA sequence: TGTGCCAGCAGTTCTCAGGACACTGAAGCTTTCTTT. Translating it yields CASSSQDTEAFF.

A single count supports this clone. The genes are TRBV19 and TRBJ1-6; D not resolved. The CDR3 is 13 amino acids. Germline CDR1 LNHDA, CDR2 SQIVND (reference sequence). V was clipped by 3 bases and J by 7 bases, with 7 bases between them. DNA for the CDR3: TGTGCCAGTAGTATGGGCCTCAATTCACCCCTCCACTTT. It translates to CASSMGLNSPLHF.

This chain's CDR3 is CASSQELAGVSYEQYF. The DNA of the CDR3 is TGCGCCAGCAGCCAAGAGCTAGCGGGGGTCTCCTACGAGCAGTACTTC. The chain recombines TRBV4-1 with TRBJ2-7; TRBD2 aligns across 10 bases. The germline gives CDR1 MGHRA, CDR2 YSYEKL. V trimming: 0 bases; J trimming: 0 bases; junction bases outside the gene matches: 2. The CDR3 loop spans 16 amino acids.

V is TRBV7-9 and J is TRBJ1-2, with D unresolved. CDR1 SEHNR and CDR2 FQNEAQ come from the germline V gene (reference sequence). The CDR3 is 15 residues long. Trimming pared 6 bases from V and 1 base from J, leaving 15 bases between. The CDR3 DNA reads as TGTGCCAGCAGTTCAGATGGGCCCAATAACTATGGCTACACCTTC. It is translated as CASSSDGPNNYGYTF.

This clone showed up just once. J is TRBJ1-5 and V is TRBV6-1, with a possible D match to TRBD1 (5 bases). This CDR3 is 18 amino acids long. The ends were cut back, 4 bases at V and 1 base at J, with 20 bases in the middle. Germline CDR1 and CDR2: MNHNS and SASEGT. CDR3 coding DNA: TGTGCCAGCAGTGGCCCCTGGGAGAGGGGAGGAAGCAATCAGCCCCAGCATTTT. Translation: CASSGPWERGGSNQPQHF.

The chain is built from TRBV11-2 and TRBJ1-4, with 8 bases aligning to TRBD1. The length of the CDR3 is 14 residues. V shed 5 bases and J 6 bases; nucleotides not matched to a gene: 5. CDR1 is SGHAT, CDR2 FQNNGV, per germline. CDR3 sequence reads: CASSQDRVYEKLFF. The CDR3 DNA reads TGTGCCAGCAGCCAGGACAGGGTTTATGAAAAACTGTTTTTT. The complete variable domain, with remaining parts taken from reference TRBV11-2 and TRBJ1-4, reads EAGVAQSPRYKIIEKRQSVAFWCNPISGHATLYWYQQILGQGPKLLIQFQNNGVVDDSQLPKDRFSAERLKGVDSTLKIQPAKLEDSAVYLCASSQDRVYEKLFFGSGTQLSVL.

This chain uses TRBV19 with TRBJ1-6; D is possibly TRBD1 (5 bases). The CDR3 runs 14 residues. V was clipped by 3 bases and J by 8 bases, with 11 bases between them. Germline V lookup: CDR1 LNHDA, CDR2 SQIVND (reference sequence). The CDR3 spells CASSMTQAYSPLHF. DNA for the CDR3: TGTGCCAGTAGTATGACACAGGCCTATTCACCCCTCCACTTT.

The chain has TRBV11-2 and TRBJ2-5; 9 bases fit TRBD1. The V gene's germline CDR1 is SGHAT and CDR2 FQNNGV. After removal of 4 bases from V and 4 bases from J, the junction contained 4 bases not matched to a gene. The CDR3 has 14 amino acids. The CDR3 coding sequence is TGTGCCAGCAGCTGGACAGGGGCCGGAGAGACCCAGTACTTC. Its protein product is CASSWTGAGETQYF.